This TCR beta chain was sequenced for a study of blood T cell repertoires in COVID-19. The CDR3 loop spans 18 amino acids. After removal of 3 bases from V and 2 bases from J, the junction contained 14 bases not matched to a gene. Germline CDR1 reads SGHRS; CDR2 reads YFSETQ. Measured with immunoSEQ multiplex PCR; TCRdb has only the in-frame clones, and not every one. The sample shows 150,000 to 200,000 clones, 85% to 90% of them seen only once. The source material was peripheral blood. The rearrangement uses TRBV5-1 and TRBJ2-1, with 7 bases aligning to TRBD1. This clonotype was sampled from a young man with acute or convalescent COVID-19. CDR3 sequence reads: CASSSAKKGANTYNEQFF. CDR3 nucleotides: TGCGCCAGCAGCTCGGCTAAAAAGGGGGCGAACACCTACAATGAGCAGTTCTTC. The full variable domain, completed using reference TRBV5-1 and TRBJ2-1, is KAGVTQTPRYLIKTRGQQVTLSCSPISGHRSVSWYQQTPGQGLQFLFEYFSETQRNKGNFPGRFSGRQFSNSRSEMNVSTLELGDSALYLCASSSAKKGANTYNEQFFGPGTRLTVL.